This T cell receptor (beta chain) was retrieved from a study of T-cell memory formation after mild COVID-19. Study-level findings and limits: Some clones that responded turned up in pre-infection memory, which suggests that cross-reactive memory joined in.

A note on this clonotype: Its cognate antigen is unknown.

TCRdb re-called the 5' RACE reads through MiXCR, storing one row per CDR3 protein. The table has 400,000 to 550,000 distinct CDR3 sequences, about 23% seen once. Germline CDR1 is GTSNPN and CDR2 is SVGIG (reference sequence). The CDR3 runs to 14 residues. Between the trimmed V and J ends, which lost 2 bases and 4 bases, there was a span of 11 bases. This clonotype originated in an adult woman who had mild COVID-19 (a few samples of this study predate the infection). Cell type and time point are not known. The source material was PBMCs or a T cell subset sorted from them (not recorded which). This sequence joins TRBV30 and TRBJ2-2, with a possible D match to TRBD2 (5 bases). CDR3 sequence (DNA): TGTGCCTGGAGTCCCCCTCGGGGCACCGGGGAGCTGTTTTTT. Its protein product is CAWSPPRGTGELFF.